This T cell receptor beta chain was documented in a study of OX40 agonist ivuxolimab in advanced cancers. Produced via immunoSEQ multiplex PCR; TCRdb's table is partial and in-frame only. The table has about 82,000 clones, over 75% seen once. From germline, CDR1 is ENHRY and CDR2 SYGVKD. The germline V and J ends were trimmed by 10 bases and 1 base, with 13 bases remaining between them. This CDR3 region has 14 residues. The sequenced sample was CD4+ or CD8+ T cells sorted from blood, obtained in a trial of the OX40 agonist ivuxolimab. The source of this sequence is an adult with an advanced solid tumor such as melanoma, head and neck, liver or kidney cancer. The V call is TRBV10-3, the J call TRBJ2-2, with D perhaps matching TRBD1 or TRBD2 (8 bases each). CDR3 sequence reads: CASGGTGNTGELFF. Here the CDR3 DNA reads TGTGCCAGCGGGGGGACAGGGAACACCGGGGAGCTGTTTTTT.